This TCR beta chain is from a study of vaccination effects on CD4 cells after COVID-19. Whole-study findings and limits: Few convalescent patients, and no early post-infection timepoints, were available to the study.

A note on this clone: Its antigen is undetermined.

Trimming took 1 base from V and 3 from J; bases not matched to a gene: 11. Germline-derived CDR1 and CDR2 are MGHRA and YSYEKL. This CDR3 spans 18 amino acids. Generated by immunoSEQ multiplex PCR, the TCRdb table keeps only in-frame clones and is missing some. This sample carries tens of thousands of clones, about three quarters of them seen once, and the ten largest clones take 0.95% to 1.5%. Sequencing in the ViraFEST assay came after antigen-specific CD4+ T cells had been expanded with viral peptide pools, which were used to stimulate PBMC. CD4+ T cell isolation took place after approximately 11 days of culture. Two-dose vaccination with either BNT162b2 or mRNA-1273 was given to the participants.

Material: CD4+ T cells from PBMCs cultured with HCoV-229E spike peptides, obtained after COVID-19 vaccination. V and J are TRBV4-1 and TRBJ2-1; TRBD2 agrees at 8 bases. The source of this sequence is a human donor who received a COVID-19 vaccine. CDR3 amino acids: CASSQVRVAGQDYNEQFF. The CDR3 bases are TGCGCCAGCAGCCAAGTGAGGGTAGCGGGGCAGGACTACAATGAGCAGTTCTTC.